This TCR beta chain was identified during a study of T cell repertoires in cytomegalovirus infection. The overall study: Based on public TCR beta signatures, there were indications of CMV infection and of a matching HLA type. Study results and limitations: Totalled public TCR beta family frequency picked out people who carried CMV plus the relevant HLA. CMV-specific HLA-C-restricted TCR beta clonotypes dominated the ex vivo response.

There are a few counts of this clonotype. Its antigen is undetermined. TCRdb passed the reads through MiXCR, listing each CDR3 protein once. The table has 550,000 to 700,000 distinct CDR3 sequences, just under 40% seen once. The CDR3 loop spans 19 amino acids. V shed 2 bases and J 0 bases; nucleotides not matched to a gene: 9. CDR1 MNHNY and CDR2 SVGAGI come from the germline V gene (reference sequence). Sequences were derived from cultured PBMCs, sampled from culture after CMV antigen stimulation. The chain has TRBV6-6 and TRBJ2-7; TRBD2 agrees at 14 bases. The receptor was derived from a human donor in good health (CMV status not recorded). Some clones in this sample may be carry-over from other donors' samples. This CDR3 is CASSYTPGLAGANSYEQYF. The CDR3, as DNA: TGTGCCAGCAGTTACACACCGGGACTAGCGGGGGCCAACTCCTACGAGCAGTACTTC.